What follows are 5 T cell receptor beta chains derived from one specimen sequenced in a study of metastatic and nonmetastatic thyroid tumors. Every patient was untreated before thyroid surgery. TCRdb re-called clones via MiXCR from the PCR reads. The sample records approximately 3,000 clones, 35% being singletons. The sequencing input was adjacent normal tissue. The receptor set was obtained from a male donor with papillary thyroid cancer or a benign thyroid nodule (not recorded which). Some clones in this sample may be carry-over from other donors' samples.

The genes are TRBV20-1 and TRBJ2-1; D is unclear. The CDR3 runs to 14 residues. V lost 3 bases and J 0 bases, leaving 9 bases between the germline ends. Germline V gives CDR1 DFQATT, CDR2 SNEGSKA (reference sequence). The DNA of the CDR3 is TGCAGTGCTAGGGACCACTCCTCCTACAATGAGCAGTTCTTC. It is translated as CSARDHSSYNEQFF.

This chain joins TRBV5-6 and TRBJ2-1; TRBD1 agrees at 9 bases. Trimming cost V 0 bases and J 4 bases; bases outside gene matches: 2. The CDR3 loop spans 15 amino acids. Per germline, CDR1 SGHDT and CDR2 YYEEEE. Here the CDR3 reads CASSLDRGRYNEQFF. The CDR3 DNA reads as TGTGCCAGCAGCTTGGACAGGGGGCGATACAATGAGCAGTTCTTC. The full variable domain, rest sourced from reference TRBV5-6 and TRBJ2-1, is DAGVTQSPTHLIKTRGQQVTLRCSPKSGHDTVSWYQQALGQGPQFIFQYYEEEERQRGNFPDRFSGHQFPNYSSELNVNALLLGDSALYLCASSLDRGRYNEQFFGPGTRLTVL.

In this sample, this clone turned up a few times. The gene calls are TRBV2 and TRBJ1-2; D possibly corresponds to TRBD1 (5 bases). Germline CDR1 reads SNHLY; CDR2 reads FYNNEI. V shed 4 bases and J shed 8 bases, with 20 bases lying between them. This CDR3 comprises 15 residues. CDR3 amino acids: CASSGGFQGIGGYTF. DNA of the CDR3: TGTGCCAGCAGTGGAGGGTTTCAGGGAATAGGAGGCTACACCTTC.

This clone is large within its sample. The CDR3 reads CASSRQQGGTQYF. The CDR3 bases are TGTGCCAGCAGCAGGCAGCAAGGGGGGACCCAGTACTTC. V usage is TRBV6-1 and J usage is TRBJ2-5; possibly TRBD1 for D (6 bases). Germline loops: CDR1 MNHNS, CDR2 SASEGT. V dropped 6 bases and J dropped 7 bases, with 15 bases sitting between them. The CDR3 runs 13 residues.

V usage is TRBV19 and J usage is TRBJ2-7, with TRBD2 matching 14 bases. The V gene's germline CDR1 is LNHDA and CDR2 SQIVND (reference sequence). The CDR3 covers 15 residues. Losses at the gene ends were 3 bases for V and 2 bases for J; bases not matched to a gene: 0. In DNA form, the CDR3 reads TGTGCCAGTAGTATGACTAGCGGGAGGGCCTACGAGCAGTACTTC. Amino acid sequence: CASSMTSGRAYEQYF. Using reference TRBV19 and TRBJ2-7 for the parts outside the CDR3, the full variable domain is DGGITQSPKYLFRKEGQNVTLSCEQNLNHDAMYWYRQDPGQGLRLIYYSQIVNDFQKGDIAEGYSVSREKKESFPLTVTSAQKNPTAFYLCASSMTSGRAYEQYFGPGTRLTVT.